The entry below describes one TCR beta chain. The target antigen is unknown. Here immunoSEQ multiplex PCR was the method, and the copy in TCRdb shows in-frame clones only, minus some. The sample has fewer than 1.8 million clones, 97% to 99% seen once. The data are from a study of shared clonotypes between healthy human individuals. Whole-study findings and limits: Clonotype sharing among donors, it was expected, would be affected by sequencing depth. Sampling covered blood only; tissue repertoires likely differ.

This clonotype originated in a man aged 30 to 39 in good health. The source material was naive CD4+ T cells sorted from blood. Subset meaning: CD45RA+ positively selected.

CDR3 sequence: CASSVEFGTGELFF. The CDR3 DNA sequence: TGTGCCAGCAGCGTAGAGTTTGGCACCGGGGAGCTGTTTTTT. This chain joins TRBV9 and TRBJ2-2, with no clear D. Trimming took off 0 bases at V and 4 bases at J, with 7 bases between the two ends. Germline lookup yields CDR1 SGDLS and CDR2 YYNGEE. The CDR3 covers 14 residues.